This TCR beta chain came from a study of monozygotic twins with inflammatory bowel disease. cDNA encoding TCRalpha and TCRbeta underwent two nested PCRs of roughly 17 and 9 cycles, each of which was followed by bead purification. TCRdb derives one entry per CDR3 protein from the 5' RACE reads, leaving out DNA. Recorded here are 110,000 to 150,000 distinct CDR3 sequences; the top ten clones represent about 1.2%. Study results and limitations: The analysis yielded no support for one strong signal or clonotype associated with IBD. IBD patients share fewer clonotypes with other people than healthy twins do, especially with disease activity.

CDR1 is MDHEN, CDR2 SYDVKM, per germline. This CDR3 contains 13 residues. Of note for this clonotype: Its antigen is undetermined.

Sequencing input: blood. The TCR was taken from a human donor with ulcerative colitis or Crohn's disease, or a healthy co-twin of an affected twin (not recorded which). V usage is TRBV28 and J usage is TRBJ1-2. The CDR3 here is CASSITAFHGYTF.